This entry concerns a single T cell receptor beta chain. The antigen remains unidentified. Use of 60 Vbeta and 13 Jbeta primers characterized the PCR. Sequencing used immunoSEQ multiplex PCR; TCRdb keeps in-frame clones, though not all of them. The data contain 180,000 or so clones, 77% of them seen just once; the ten biggest clones take up 1.4% to 1.5%. This record belongs to a study of cytomegalovirus exposure and HLA in healthy donors. Study-level findings and limits: TCR beta sequences reportedly predicted most subjects' HLA-A and HLA-B alleles accurately.

V shed 3 bases and J 2 bases; nucleotides not matched to a gene: 8. CDR1 and CDR2 from the germline V gene are SGDLS and YYNGEE. The CDR3 loop spans 16 amino acids. This clonotype was obtained from a man in his late teens or twenties in good health and CMV-seronegative. The rearrangement uses TRBV9 and TRBJ2-7; 10 positions agree with TRBD1. Sequenced: PBMCs. CDR3 residues: CASSARTGGTPYEQYF. The CDR3 DNA reads as TGTGCCAGCAGCGCGAGGACAGGGGGAACGCCCTACGAGCAGTACTTC.